This record looks at one T cell receptor (beta chain) sequence and its context. Its ends do not fully match the called genes, so a read error is possible. Methods used by the authors: It was from reference gene primer amplification that nucleated cell counts were estimated. Sequencing used immunoSEQ multiplex PCR; TCRdb keeps in-frame clones, though not all of them. V and J calls and clone size come straight from that table; D and trimming were deduced from the DNA. The sample has about 70,000 clones; roughly 86% are singletons. Germline V gene data show CDR1 as SGHTA and CDR2 as FQGNSA. This CDR3 has 15 residues. This entry belongs to a study of blood T cell repertoires in COVID-19. Background on the study: The United States, Italy and Spain were the sources of the acute and convalescent COVID-19 samples.

This sequence was found in a man aged 70-80 years with active COVID-19. What was sequenced was peripheral blood. The V gene is TRBV7-2, the J gene TRBJ2-7, with 12 bases aligning to TRBD2. DNA for the CDR3: TGTGCCAGCAGCTTAGAGGGGGCTAGCGGGAGGGCTGGAGACTTC. It is translated as CASSLEGASGRAGDF.